The present T cell receptor beta chain was sequenced within a study of T cell changes during pregnancy in multiple sclerosis (dated by TCRdb to 2018 to 2020). A note on the overall study: The study looked at changes in the T cell repertoire across pregnancy in women with multiple sclerosis.

Worth noting for this clone: The clone's antigen remains unknown. The record has no base qualities; no much larger clone is one base away.

Library preparation employed the immunoSEQ multiplex PCR assay. TCRdb's version of the immuneACCESS table is confined to in-frame rearrangements and falls short of the full clone set. An unresolved V gene accounts for under half of the shortfall where checked; the remainder is of unknown origin. The sample table shows around 96,000 clones, and about 94% are seen once. Of the sample, about 1.6% falls within the top ten clones. CDR1 and CDR2, looked up from the germline V gene, are SGHRS and YFSETQ. Taken from cysteine to phenylalanine, the CDR3 has 17 residues. Left in the record is the CDR3 DNA by itself, 51 bases read in frame from the first base. Cut back by 4 bases and 0 bases, the V and J ends lie 16 bases apart.

Sample: peripheral blood, taken after pregnancy. The chain is assembled from TRBV5-1 and TRBJ1-4; the D gene lacks a confident call. The receptor comes from a female donor in good health, enrolled as a control in a pregnancy study. The nucleotides read TGCGCCAGCAGCCACGCGGAGGGCTCCACAACTAATGAAAAACTGTTTTTT. It encodes CASSHAEGSTTNEKLFF.